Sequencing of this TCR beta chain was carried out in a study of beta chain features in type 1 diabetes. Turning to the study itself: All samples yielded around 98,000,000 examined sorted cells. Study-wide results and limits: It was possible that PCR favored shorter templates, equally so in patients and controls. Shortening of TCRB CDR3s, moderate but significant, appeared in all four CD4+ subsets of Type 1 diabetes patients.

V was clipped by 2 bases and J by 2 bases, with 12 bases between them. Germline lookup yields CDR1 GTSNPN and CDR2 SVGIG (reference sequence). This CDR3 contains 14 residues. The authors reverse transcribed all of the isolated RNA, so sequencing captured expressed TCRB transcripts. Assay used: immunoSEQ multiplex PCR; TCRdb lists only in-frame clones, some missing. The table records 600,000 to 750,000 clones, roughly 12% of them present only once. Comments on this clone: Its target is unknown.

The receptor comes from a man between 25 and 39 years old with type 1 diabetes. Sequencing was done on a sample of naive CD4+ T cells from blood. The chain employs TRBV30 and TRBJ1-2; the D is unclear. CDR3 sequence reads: CAWSRVTANYGYTF. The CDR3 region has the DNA TGTGCCTGGAGTAGAGTTACGGCCAACTATGGCTACACCTTC.